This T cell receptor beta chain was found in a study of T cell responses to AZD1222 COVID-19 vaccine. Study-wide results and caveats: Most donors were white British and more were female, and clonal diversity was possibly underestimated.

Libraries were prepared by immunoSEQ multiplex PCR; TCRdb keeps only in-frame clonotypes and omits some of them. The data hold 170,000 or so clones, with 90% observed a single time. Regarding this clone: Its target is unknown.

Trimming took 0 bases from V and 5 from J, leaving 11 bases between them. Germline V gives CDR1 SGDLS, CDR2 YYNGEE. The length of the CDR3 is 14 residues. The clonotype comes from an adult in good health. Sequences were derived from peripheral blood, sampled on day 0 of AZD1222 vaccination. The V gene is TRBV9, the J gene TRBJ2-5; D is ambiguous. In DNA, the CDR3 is TGTGCCAGCAGCGTAGTGGCAGCCTTTGAGACCCAGTACTTC. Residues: CASSVVAAFETQYF.